The TCR beta chain described here comes from a study of cytomegalovirus exposure and HLA in healthy donors. General study results and limits: Cytomegalovirus-associated TCR beta chains were listed, numbering 150 to 200.

Germline loops: CDR1 SEHNR, CDR2 FQNEAQ (reference sequence). Trimming left V 7 bases short and J 0 bases short, with 17 bases between. The length of the CDR3 is 16 residues. Comment on this clone: Its antigen is not identified.

The primer mix had 60 Vbeta and 13 Jbeta primers. Here immunoSEQ multiplex PCR was the method, and the copy in TCRdb shows in-frame clones only, minus some. The data contain some 38,000 clones, 68% of them singletons. V gene TRBV7-9 combines with J gene TRBJ2-3, with D possibly being TRBD1 (5 bases). Material: PBMCs. This TCR came from a man aged 40-50 years in good health and CMV-seronegative. CDR3: CASTRRGSASTDTQYF. CDR3 nucleotides: TGTGCCAGCACCCGAAGGGGCAGTGCTAGCACAGATACGCAGTATTTT.